The clone carrying this TCR beta chain was recorded a few times. Antigen specificity is unknown. Reverse transcription of all isolated RNA meant that expressed TCRB transcripts were sequenced. Here immunoSEQ multiplex PCR was the method, and the copy in TCRdb shows in-frame clones only, minus some. The data show around 690,000 clones, approximately 13% seen once. CD45RO/CCR7/CD25/CD127/CD95/CD27 sorting isolated CD4+ naive, central memory, regulatory and stem cell-like memory cells. Sorting produced populations that all topped 98% purity. These data come from a study of beta chain features in type 1 diabetes. About the research overall: All samples combined gave roughly 100,000,000 sorted cells for examination. Study-wide points: Among patients with Type 1 diabetes, TCRB CDR3s were moderately but significantly shorter in every one of the four CD4+ subsets.

Germline CDR1 ENHRY, CDR2 SYGVKD. Trimming cost V 2 bases and J 6 bases; bases outside gene matches: 13. This CDR3 is built from 18 residues. This sequence joins TRBV10-3 and TRBJ2-3; 11 positions match TRBD2. What was sequenced was naive CD4+ T cells from blood. This receptor was taken from a young man with type 1 diabetes. The CDR3 loop reads CAISEQLGTSGSGDTQYF. CDR3 coding DNA: TGTGCCATCAGTGAGCAACTTGGGACTAGCGGCTCAGGGGATACGCAGTATTTT.